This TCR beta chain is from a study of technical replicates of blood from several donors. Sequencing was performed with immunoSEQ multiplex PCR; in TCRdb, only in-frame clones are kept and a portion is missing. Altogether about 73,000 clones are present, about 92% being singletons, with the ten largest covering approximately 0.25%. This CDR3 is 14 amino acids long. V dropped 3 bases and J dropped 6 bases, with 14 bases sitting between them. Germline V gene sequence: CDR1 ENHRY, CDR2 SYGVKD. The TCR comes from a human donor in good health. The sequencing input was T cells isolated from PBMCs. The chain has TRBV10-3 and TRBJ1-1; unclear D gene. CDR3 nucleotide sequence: TGTGCCATCAGTGACACGATATCTAATGCTGAAGCTTTCTTT. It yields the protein CAISDTISNAEAFF.